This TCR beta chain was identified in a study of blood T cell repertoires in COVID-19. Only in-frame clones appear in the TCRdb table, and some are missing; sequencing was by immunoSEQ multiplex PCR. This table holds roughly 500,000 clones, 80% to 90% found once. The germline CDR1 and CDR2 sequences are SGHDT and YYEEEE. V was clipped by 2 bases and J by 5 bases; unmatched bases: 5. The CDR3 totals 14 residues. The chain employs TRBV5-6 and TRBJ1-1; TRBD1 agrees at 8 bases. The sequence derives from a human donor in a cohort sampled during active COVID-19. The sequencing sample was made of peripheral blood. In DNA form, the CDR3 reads TGTGCCAGCAGCTTCGGTGACAGGGGTACTGAAGCTTTCTTT. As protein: CASSFGDRGTEAFF.